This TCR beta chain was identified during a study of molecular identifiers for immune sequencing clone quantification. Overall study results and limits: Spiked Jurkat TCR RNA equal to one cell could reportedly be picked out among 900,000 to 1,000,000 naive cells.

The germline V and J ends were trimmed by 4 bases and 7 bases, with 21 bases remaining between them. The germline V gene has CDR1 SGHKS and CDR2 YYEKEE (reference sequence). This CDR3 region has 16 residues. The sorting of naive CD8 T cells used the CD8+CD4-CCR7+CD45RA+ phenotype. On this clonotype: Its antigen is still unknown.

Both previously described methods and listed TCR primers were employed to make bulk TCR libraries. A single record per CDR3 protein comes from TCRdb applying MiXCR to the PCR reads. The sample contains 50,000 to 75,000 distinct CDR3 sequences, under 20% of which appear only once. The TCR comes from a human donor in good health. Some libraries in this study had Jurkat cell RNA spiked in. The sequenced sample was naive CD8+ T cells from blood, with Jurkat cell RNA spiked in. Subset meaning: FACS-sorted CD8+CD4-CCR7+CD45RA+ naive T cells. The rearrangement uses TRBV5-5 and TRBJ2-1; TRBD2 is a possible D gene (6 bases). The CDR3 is CASSGGSGNKGNEQFF. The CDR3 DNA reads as TGTGCCAGCAGCGGAGGTAGCGGAAATAAGGGAAATGAGCAGTTCTTC.